The rows below give T cell receptor beta chains drawn from one sample of a study of blood T cell repertoires in COVID-19. The protocol was immunoSEQ multiplex PCR, while the TCRdb copy is restricted to in-frame clones and leaves out a portion. The table has about 180,000 clones, about nine tenths seen once. Sequencing was performed on peripheral blood. The receptors derive from a man aged 65-85 years with active or convalescent COVID-19. Each CDR3 is given with its conserved first and last residue. Fields, in order: J gene, D gene, clone size, V gene, CDR3 DNA, CDR3 protein. A D gene is named only where the DNA matches it firmly. Size tells how often a clone was seen (once, few, many) or the class of an expanded clone, and some rows leave it out.

>TRBJ1-2|TRBD1|few|TRBV5-6
TGTGCCAGCAGCTTCCTGGGACAGAGTTATGGCTACACCTTC
CASSFLGQSYGYTF
>TRBJ1-6|NA|NA|TRBV7-2
TGTGCCAGCAGCACCACAGGGACAAATAATTCACCCCTCCACTTT
CASSTTGTNNSPLHF
>TRBJ2-5|TRBD2|NA|TRBV28
TGTGCCAGCAGTTTATTCCGGCGGGGGGAGACCCAGTACTTC
CASSLFRRGETQYF
>TRBJ1-2|TRBD1|NA|TRBV5-1
TGCGCCAGCAGCCTCTCGACGCTTGGGACAGGGGGCGGCGGCTACACCTTC
CASSLSTLGTGGGGYTF
>TRBJ2-2|NA|NA|TRBV6-5
TGTGCCAGCAGTTACTCGAGGCGGACGAACACCGGGGAGCTGTTTTTT
CASSYSRRTNTGELFF
>TRBJ1-2|NA|few|TRBV15
TGTGCCACCAGCAGATCCCATTATGGCTACACCTTC
CATSRSHYGYTF
>TRBJ2-7|NA|NA|TRBV18
TGTGCCAGCTCACCCCGGGTTCCCTACGAGCAGTACTTC
CASSPRVPYEQYF
>TRBJ2-5|NA|NA|TRBV9
TGTGCCAGCAGCGTAGAGGCAGGGAGGGAGACCCAGTACTTC
CASSVEAGRETQYF
>TRBJ1-1|NA|once|TRBV5-1
TGCGCCAGCAGCTTGAACGGACAGCCGAACACTGAAGCTTTCTTT
CASSLNGQPNTEAFF
>TRBJ2-5|NA|NA|TRBV6-5
TGTGCCAGCAGTCGCTTCCGGGAGCCACAAGAGACCCAGTACTTC
CASSRFREPQETQYF
>TRBJ2-7|TRBD2|NA|TRBV7-8
TGTGCCAGCAGCTTAGCGGAGGGACTATCCGAGCAGTACTTC
CASSLAEGLSEQYF
>TRBJ1-2|NA|NA|TRBV7-8
TGTGCCAGCAGCTTAATGAGGGACTATGGCTACACCTTC
CASSLMRDYGYTF
>TRBJ1-1|NA|NA|TRBV25-1
TGTGCCAGCAGTGAGGGACTTTTGGGAGCTTTCTTT
CASSEGLLGAFF
>TRBJ1-5|NA|NA|TRBV27
TGTGCCAGCAGCCCGAGGGGGATTTCTTCTCAGCCCCAGCATTTT
CASSPRGISSQPQHF
>TRBJ2-7|TRBD1|NA|TRBV28
TGTGCCAGCAGTTTGGGGACAGCAGCCTACGAGCAGTACTTC
CASSLGTAAYEQYF
>TRBJ1-3|NA|NA|TRBV18
TGTGCCAGCTCACCGGGCGGAAACACCATATATTTT
CASSPGGNTIYF
>TRBJ2-2|NA|few|TRBV7-9
TGTGCCAGCAGCCCGAAGAGAAACACCGGGGAGCTGTTTTTT
CASSPKRNTGELFF
>TRBJ2-7|TRBD1|NA|TRBV6-1
TGTGCCAGCAGTGCCGGGACAGGCTTTACATCGGGACGTTACGAGCAGTACTTC
CASSAGTGFTSGRYEQYF
>TRBJ1-5|TRBD1|once|TRBV6-5
TGTGCCAGCAACCCAACAGGGGGTCAGCCCCAGCATTTT
CASNPTGGQPQHF
>TRBJ2-5|NA|NA|TRBV2
TGTGCCTCGGGGGGCCAAGCGTTGGAGACCCAGTACTTC
CASGGQALETQYF
>TRBJ2-1|TRBD2|NA|TRBV19
TGTGCCAGTAGTATTAGAACTAGCGGGAGCAATGAGCAGTTCTTC
CASSIRTSGSNEQFF
>TRBJ2-2|NA|NA|TRBV18
TGTGCCAGCTCACCGAGTCCGAACACCGGGGAGCTGTTTTTT
CASSPSPNTGELFF